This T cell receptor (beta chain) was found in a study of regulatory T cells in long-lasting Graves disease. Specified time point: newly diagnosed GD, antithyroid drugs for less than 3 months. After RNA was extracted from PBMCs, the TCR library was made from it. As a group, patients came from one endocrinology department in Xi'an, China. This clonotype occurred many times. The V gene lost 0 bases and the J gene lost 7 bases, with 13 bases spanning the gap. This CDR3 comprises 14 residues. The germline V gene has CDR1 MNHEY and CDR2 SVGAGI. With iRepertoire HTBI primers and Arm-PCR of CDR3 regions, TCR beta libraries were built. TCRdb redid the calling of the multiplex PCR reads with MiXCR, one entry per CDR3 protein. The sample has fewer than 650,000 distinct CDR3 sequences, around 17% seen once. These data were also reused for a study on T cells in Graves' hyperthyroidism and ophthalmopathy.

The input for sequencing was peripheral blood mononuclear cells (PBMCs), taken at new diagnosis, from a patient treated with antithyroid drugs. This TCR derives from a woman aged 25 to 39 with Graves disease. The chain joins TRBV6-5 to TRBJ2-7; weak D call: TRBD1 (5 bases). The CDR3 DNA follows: TGTGCCAGCAGTTACTCCCCGACTGGGGCGGAGCAGTACTTC. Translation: CASSYSPTGAEQYF.